These 21 T cell receptor beta chains were all obtained from the same sample, sequenced in a study of identical twins. One entry per CDR3 protein results from TCRdb running MiXCR on the 5' RACE reads. The data show approximately 590,000 distinct CDR3 sequences, nearly 10% seen once. This same sample was also part of a study on yellow fever vaccine responses in identical twins.

The sample comprised PBMCs. Receptors were obtained from a woman aged 18-29 years in good health.

V is TRBV6-1 and J is TRBJ2-1; D may match TRBD1 or TRBD2 (6 bases each). V lost 2 bases, J lost 4 bases, and 15 bases lay in between. The V gene's germline CDR1 is MNHNS and CDR2 SASEGT. The CDR3 spans 16 residues. CDR3 coding DNA: TGTGCCAGCAGTGAACTTCCGCCGGGGGCTTACAATGAGCAGTTCTTC. Translation: CASSELPPGAYNEQFF.

This chain joins TRBV11-2 and TRBJ2-3; 13 nucleotides align to TRBD2. This CDR3 contains 22 residues. V was clipped by 0 bases and J by 2 bases; unmatched bases: 17. Germline lookup yields CDR1 SGHAT and CDR2 FQNNGV. CDR3: CASSLESLLAGGAIGNTDTQYF. Here the CDR3 DNA reads TGTGCCAGCAGCTTAGAATCGCTACTAGCGGGAGGGGCGATAGGGAACACAGATACGCAGTATTTT. The variable domain in full, completed from reference TRBV11-2 and TRBJ2-3, reads EAGVAQSPRYKIIEKRQSVAFWCNPISGHATLYWYQQILGQGPKLLIQFQNNGVVDDSQLPKDRFSAERLKGVDSTLKIQPAKLEDSAVYLCASSLESLLAGGAIGNTDTQYFGPGTRLTVL.

Remarks on this clonotype: At one boundary the junction diverges from the germline segment, which might be a read error. The CDR3 reads CASSFDRGSYIEQFF. CDR3 nucleotides: TGTGCCAGCAGCTTCGACAGGGGGTCCTACATTGAGCAGTTCTTC. The rearrangement joins TRBV7-9 to TRBJ2-1; 9 positions match TRBD1. CDR3 length: 15 amino acids. Germline V lookup: CDR1 SEHNR, CDR2 FQNEAQ (reference sequence). Together with reference TRBV7-9 and TRBJ2-1, the CDR3 gives the full variable domain: DTGVSQNPRHKITKRGQNVTFRCDPISEHNRLYWYRQTLGQGPEFLTYFQNEAQLEKSRLLSDRFSAERPKGSFSTLEIQRTEQGDSAMYLCASSFDRGSYIEQFFGPGTRLTVL.

This clonotype was observed a handful of times. The J gene is TRBJ2-4, the V gene TRBV6-2 or TRBV6-3, with D maybe TRBD2 (5 bases). The V end lost 6 bases, the J end lost 5 bases, and 11 bases lay between the germline ends. Germline CDR1 and CDR2: MNHEY and SVGEGT. The CDR3 contains 13 residues. The DNA for the CDR3 is TGTGCCAGCAGACCCACCGGGGAAAACATTCAGTACTTC. Translation: CASRPTGENIQYF.

The chain recombines TRBV4-2 with TRBJ2-5, with TRBD2 identical over 7 bases. Germline V CDR1 and CDR2: LGHNA, YNFKEQ. With V trimmed by 0 bases and J by 5 bases, 15 bases remained unmatched. CDR3 size: 18 residues. The CDR3 bases are TGTGCCAGCAGCCAAGATGGGGGGAGGGACCTAGTTGCGGAGACCCAGTACTTC. This codes for CASSQDGGRDLVAETQYF.

A few counts support this clonotype. The gene calls are TRBV7-2 and TRBJ2-5; D may be TRBD1 (6 bases). The V end lost 5 bases, the J end lost 4 bases, and 17 bases lay between the germline ends. The length of the CDR3 is 15 residues. The germline gives CDR1 SGHTA, CDR2 FQGNSA. Written as DNA, the CDR3 is TGTGCCAGCAGCATAAGACAAACAGGGTTAGAGACCCAGTACTTC. Its translation: CASSIRQTGLETQYF.

This clonotype occurred a few times. The J gene is TRBJ2-7, the V gene TRBV3-1, with 8 bases matching TRBD2. V shed 0 bases, J shed 9 bases, and the junction held 13 bases outside the gene matches. CDR3 length equals 16 residues. The V gene's germline CDR1 is LGHDT and CDR2 YNNKEL (reference sequence). The CDR3 bases are TGTGCCAGCAGCCAAGACGGGGGGGCTTATCTACGAGCGCAGTACTTC. Translation gives CASSQDGGAYLRAQYF.

The chain links TRBV4-1 to TRBJ2-2, with D perhaps matching TRBD1 (6 bases). Trimming pared 1 base from V and 6 bases from J, leaving 15 bases between. CDR3 length: 16 amino acids. CDR1 MGHRA and CDR2 YSYEKL come from the germline V gene. The CDR3 spells CASSQAGTIVAGELFF. DNA for the CDR3: TGCGCCAGCAGCCAAGCTGGGACAATAGTAGCCGGGGAGCTGTTTTTT.

CDR3 in DNA: TGTGCCAGCAGCTTAGTGCCAGCTCGGGGACCCGGGGAGCTGTTTTTT. Translation gives CASSLVPARGPGELFF. The rearrangement links TRBV7-3 to TRBJ2-2; D tentatively fits TRBD1 or TRBD2 (5 bases each). Germline CDR1 is SGHTA and CDR2 is FQGTGA. The V end lost 2 bases, the J end lost 6 bases, and 16 bases lay between the germline ends. CDR3 length equals 16 residues.

For this clonotype: With a much larger clone just one base away, this may be a read error. The V and J genes are TRBV20-1 and TRBJ2-3, with D tentatively TRBD2 (6 bases). Germline V lookup: CDR1 DFQATT, CDR2 SNEGSKA (reference sequence). The CDR3 has 13 residues. V lost 7 bases and J 2 bases, leaving 13 bases between the germline ends. The CDR3 DNA follows: TGCAGTGTCCGACGGGAGAACACAGATACGCAGTATTTT. It is translated as CSVRRENTDTQYF.

V gene TRBV10-1 combines with J gene TRBJ2-2, with a tentative D call TRBD1 (5 bases). The CDR3 totals 16 residues. Germline values: CDR1 WNHNN, CDR2 SYGVQD (reference sequence). V was pared by 3 bases and J by 1 base, with 12 bases between. CDR3 bases: TGCGCCAGCAGTGAAGCCCCTGGACAGAACACCGGGGAGCTGTTTTTT. Its translation is CASSEAPGQNTGELFF.

This clonotype was found many times. The chain uses TRBV5-7 and TRBJ2-7; D is possibly TRBD1 (5 bases). TRBV5-7 is an open reading frame whose function is uncertain. The CDR3 is 15 amino acids. V was pared by 4 bases and J by 2 bases, with 16 bases between. For the CDR3, the DNA is TGTGCCAGCAGCCAATTCAGGGTGGACCCCTACGAGCAGTACTTC. Translating it yields CASSQFRVDPYEQYF.

This clonotype was found many times. This chain connects TRBV6-2 or TRBV6-3 to TRBJ1-5; 11 nucleotides match TRBD1. V shed 5 bases and J 3 bases; nucleotides not matched to a gene: 3. Germline loops: CDR1 MNHEY, CDR2 SVGEGT. CDR3 length equals 15 residues. This chain's CDR3 is CASSPDRGLNQPQHF. CDR3 nucleotides: TGTGCCAGCAGTCCGGACAGGGGGCTCAATCAGCCCCAGCATTTT.

This clonotype has a handful of counts. This chain uses TRBV30 with TRBJ2-3; 9 positions agree with TRBD1. In germline, CDR1 is GTSNPN, CDR2 SVGIG (reference sequence). Trimming took 3 bases from V and 2 from J; bases not matched to a gene: 6. The CDR3 loop spans 15 amino acids. Here the CDR3 reads CAWRMGQGITDTQYF. The CDR3 nucleotides are TGTGCCTGGAGAATGGGACAGGGCATCACAGATACGCAGTATTTT.

In its sample, this clonotype was seen many times. The V and J genes are TRBV13 and TRBJ1-1; TRBD1 aligns across 9 bases. The CDR3 has 15 amino acids. CDR1 is PRHDT and CDR2 is FYEKMQ in the germline V gene (reference sequence). Trimming removed 3 bases from V and 2 bases from J; junction bases left unmatched: 4. The CDR3 spells CASSFQTGGNTEAFF. CDR3 bases: TGTGCCAGCAGCTTCCAGACAGGGGGAAACACTGAAGCTTTCTTT.

The gene calls are TRBV6-2 or TRBV6-3 and TRBJ1-5; maybe TRBD1 (6 bases). Trimming left V 2 bases short and J 0 bases short, with 11 bases between. CDR3 length: 16 amino acids. CDR1 is MNHEY, CDR2 SVGEGT, per germline. The DNA for the CDR3 is TGTGCCAGCAGTTACCCCGCAGGGGTTAGCAATCAGCCCCAGCATTTT. It codes for CASSYPAGVSNQPQHF.

V usage is TRBV20-1 and J usage is TRBJ2-7, with 11 nucleotides matching TRBD2. J was trimmed by 3 bases and V by 0 bases; bases with no gene match: 4. Germline V gene data show CDR1 as DFQATT and CDR2 as SNEGSKA (reference sequence). The CDR3 loop spans 15 amino acids. This chain's CDR3 is CSARDPTSGNYEQYF. In DNA, the CDR3 is TGCAGTGCTAGAGATCCGACTAGCGGGAACTACGAGCAGTACTTC.

The rearrangement joins TRBV6-5 to TRBJ2-3; 7 bases map to TRBD1. Per germline, CDR1 MNHEY and CDR2 SVGAGI. V shed 2 bases and J 2 bases; nucleotides not matched to a gene: 4. The CDR3 runs to 15 residues. Written as DNA, the CDR3 is TGTGCCAGCAGTTACAGGGGGCAGGTCACAGATACGCAGTATTTT. Encoded protein: CASSYRGQVTDTQYF.

This clonotype was found many times. The chain carries TRBV2 and TRBJ2-2; 7 bases are a match to TRBD2. With 7 bases clipped from V and 8 bases from J, the junction kept 4 bases outside the gene matches. Germline lookup yields CDR1 SNHLY and CDR2 FYNNEI. This CDR3 comprises 12 residues. CDR3 DNA sequence: TGTGCCAGCATGCGGGGGTCAGGGGAGCTGTTTTTT. Its translation is CASMRGSGELFF.

This clonotype was seen many times. The chain combines TRBV2 with TRBJ2-3; TRBD2 matches 7 bases. Germline CDR1 and CDR2: SNHLY and FYNNEI. With 6 bases clipped from V and 0 bases from J, the junction kept 3 bases outside the gene matches. The CDR3 loop spans 14 amino acids. The CDR3 loop is CASRLAPSTDTQYF. As DNA, the CDR3 is TGTGCCAGCAGACTAGCGCCTAGCACAGATACGCAGTATTTT.

This clonotype was seen at least ten times. The V and J genes are TRBV30 and TRBJ2-1; D possibly matches TRBD1 or TRBD2 (5 bases each). The V gene's germline CDR1 is GTSNPN and CDR2 SVGIG (reference sequence). Between the trimmed V and J ends, which lost 5 bases and 6 bases, there was a span of 11 bases. CDR3 length: 12 amino acids. The CDR3 DNA is TGTGCCTGGGGTTGGGGGATCAATGAGCAGTTCTTC. It codes for CAWGWGINEQFF.